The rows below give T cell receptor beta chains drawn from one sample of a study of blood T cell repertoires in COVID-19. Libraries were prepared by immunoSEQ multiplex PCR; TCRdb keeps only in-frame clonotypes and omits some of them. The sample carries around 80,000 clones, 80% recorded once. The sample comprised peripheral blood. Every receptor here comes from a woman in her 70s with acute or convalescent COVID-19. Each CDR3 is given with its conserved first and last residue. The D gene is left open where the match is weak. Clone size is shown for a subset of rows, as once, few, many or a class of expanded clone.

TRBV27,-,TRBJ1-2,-,CASSIHVGSLVYGYTF,TGTGCCAGCAGTATCCACGTTGGCAGTTTGGTCTATGGCTACACCTTC
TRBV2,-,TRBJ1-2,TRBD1,CASSGTGTFYGYTF,TGTGCCAGCAGTGGGACAGGGACCTTCTATGGCTACACCTTC
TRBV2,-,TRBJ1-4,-,CASSAQGTENEKLFF,TGTGCCAGCAGTGCACAGGGAACAGAAAATGAAAAACTGTTTTTT
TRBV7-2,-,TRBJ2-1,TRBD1,CASSFGTGRGNEQFF,TGTGCCAGCAGCTTCGGGACAGGTAGGGGAAATGAGCAGTTCTTC
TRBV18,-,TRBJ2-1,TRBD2,CASSPPGLAGGTYNEQFF,TGTGCCAGCTCACCGCCGGGACTAGCGGGGGGGACCTACAATGAGCAGTTCTTC
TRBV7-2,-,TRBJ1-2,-,CASSLSGGDGYTF,TGTGCCAGCAGCTTGTCGGGGGGCGATGGCTACACCTTC
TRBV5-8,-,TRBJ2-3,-,CASSPRADTQYF,TGTGCCAGCAGCCCCAGGGCAGATACGCAGTATTTT
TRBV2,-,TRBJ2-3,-,CASSDGGAGDTQYF,TGTGCCAGCAGTGACGGCGGGGCGGGTGATACGCAGTATTTT
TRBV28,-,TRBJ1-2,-,CASSGNSLYGYTF,TGTGCCAGCAGTGGAAACAGTCTATATGGCTACACCTTC
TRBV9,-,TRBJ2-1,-,CASSVGTTLRNEQFF,TGTGCCAGCAGCGTAGGGACTACCCTGAGGAATGAGCAGTTCTTC
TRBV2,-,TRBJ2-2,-,CAIDRTENTGELFF,TGTGCCATTGACAGGACAGAGAACACCGGGGAGCTGTTTTTT
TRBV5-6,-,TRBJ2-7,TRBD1,CASSLGAGTGLYEQYF,TGTGCCAGCAGCTTGGGGGCCGGGACAGGACTCTACGAGCAGTACTTC
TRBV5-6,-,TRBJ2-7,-,CASSLAGWDEQYF,TGTGCCAGCAGCTTGGCCGGGTGGGACGAGCAGTACTTC
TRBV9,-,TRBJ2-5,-,CASSPSDGEQETQYF,TGTGCCAGCAGCCCCAGCGACGGGGAGCAAGAGACCCAGTACTTC
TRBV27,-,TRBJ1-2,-,CASRPHGTHYGYTF,TGTGCCAGTCGACCCCACGGGACACACTATGGCTACACCTTC
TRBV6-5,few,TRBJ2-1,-,CASRGVSYNEQFF,TGTGCCAGCAGAGGGGTATCCTACAATGAGCAGTTCTTC
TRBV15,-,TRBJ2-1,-,CATSPGGINEQFF,TGTGCCACCAGCCCTGGGGGGATCAATGAGCAGTTCTTC
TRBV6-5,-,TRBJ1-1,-,CASRSTTANTEAFF,TGTGCCAGCCGAAGCACGACAGCGAACACTGAAGCTTTCTTT
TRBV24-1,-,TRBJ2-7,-,CATSDSVQVPYEQYF,TGTGCCACCAGTGATTCGGTACAGGTCCCATACGAGCAGTACTTC
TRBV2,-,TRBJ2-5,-,CASSVRPGEETQYF,TGTGCCAGCAGTGTCCGTCCAGGGGAGGAGACCCAGTACTTC
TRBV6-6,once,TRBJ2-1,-,CASSYSTYNEQFF,TGTGCCAGCAGTTACTCCACCTACAATGAGCAGTTCTTC
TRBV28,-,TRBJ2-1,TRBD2,CASSSRGDKQFF,TGTGCCAGCAGTTCACGGGGGGATAAGCAGTTCTTC
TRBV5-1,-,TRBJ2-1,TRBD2,CASSLAIERGTFGQFF,TGCGCCAGCAGCTTGGCCATAGAGCGGGGGACTTTCGGGCAGTTCTTC
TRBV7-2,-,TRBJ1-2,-,CASSQLGAGDPTRGYTF,TGTGCCAGCAGCCAATTAGGTGCAGGGGACCCTACTCGCGGCTACACCTTC
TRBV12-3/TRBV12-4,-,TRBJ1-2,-,CASRPRENYGYTF,TGTGCCAGCAGACCCCGGGAGAACTATGGCTACACCTTC
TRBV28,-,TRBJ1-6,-,CASSPQTGQRSPLHF,TGTGCCAGCAGTCCACAAACAGGGCAGCGGTCACCCCTCCACTTT
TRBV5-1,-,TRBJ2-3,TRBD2,CASSSRTSPSTDTQYF,TGCGCCAGCAGCTCCCGGACTAGCCCGAGCACAGATACGCAGTATTTT
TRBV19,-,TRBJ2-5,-,CASSMAQGGETQYF,TGTGCCAGTAGTATGGCCCAAGGAGGAGAGACCCAGTACTTC
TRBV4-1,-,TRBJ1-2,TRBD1,CASSQEGTGGRGYTF,TGCGCCAGCAGCCAAGAAGGAACAGGGGGCCGGGGCTACACCTTC
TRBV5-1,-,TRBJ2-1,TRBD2,CASRLTTSGGPNEQFF,TGCGCCAGCAGGTTGACGACTAGCGGGGGACCCAATGAGCAGTTCTTC
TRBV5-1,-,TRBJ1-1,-,CASSRTVPNTEAFF,TGCGCCAGCAGCAGGACAGTGCCGAACACTGAAGCTTTCTTT
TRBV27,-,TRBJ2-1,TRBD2,CASSWGLAGRSYNEQFF,TGTGCCAGCAGTTGGGGACTAGCGGGGAGGTCCTACAATGAGCAGTTCTTC
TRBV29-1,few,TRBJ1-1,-,CSVEDQVRVVTEAFF,TGCAGCGTTGAAGATCAGGTCAGGGTGGTTACTGAAGCTTTCTTT
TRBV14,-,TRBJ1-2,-,CASSPQTTSPYGYTF,TGTGCCAGCAGCCCCCAAACTACTTCTCCCTATGGCTACACCTTC
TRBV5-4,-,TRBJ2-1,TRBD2,CASSLVAGVNNEQFF,TGTGCCAGCAGCTTGGTAGCGGGGGTCAACAATGAGCAGTTCTTC
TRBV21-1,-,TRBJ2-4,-,CASSLREEWAKNIQYF,TGTGCCAGCAGCCTTCGGGAGGAGTGGGCCAAAAACATTCAGTACTTC
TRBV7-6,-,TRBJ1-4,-,CASSSPGAGTGGKLFF,TGTGCCAGCAGCTCCCCTGGAGCAGGGACTGGGGGAAAACTGTTTTTT
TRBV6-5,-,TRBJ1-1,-,CASIRSEGSHTEAFF,TGTGCCAGCATCAGGTCGGAGGGTTCGCACACTGAAGCTTTCTTT
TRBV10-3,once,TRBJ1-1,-,CAISGGKNTEAFF,TGTGCCATCAGTGGAGGGAAGAACACTGAAGCTTTCTTT
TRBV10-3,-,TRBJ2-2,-,CAISDPHEGELAGELFF,TGTGCCATCAGCGACCCCCACGAGGGGGAGTTGGCCGGGGAGCTGTTTTTT
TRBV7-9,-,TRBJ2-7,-,CASTLGSSYEQYF,TGTGCCAGCACCTTGGGTTCGTCCTACGAGCAGTACTTC
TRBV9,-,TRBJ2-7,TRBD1,CASSAGTGPYEQYF,TGTGCCAGCAGCGCCGGGACAGGGCCCTACGAGCAGTACTTC
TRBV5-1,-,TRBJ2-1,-,CACSPAESSYNEQFF,TGCGCCTGCTCCCCGGCGGAGAGCTCCTACAATGAGCAGTTCTTC
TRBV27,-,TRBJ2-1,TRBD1,CASTRTGSGNEQFF,TGTGCCAGCACTCGGACAGGGTCAGGCAATGAGCAGTTCTTC
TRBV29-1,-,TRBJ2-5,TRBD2,CSVESPHRREETQYF,TGCAGCGTTGAATCCCCCCACAGGCGGGAGGAGACCCAGTACTTC
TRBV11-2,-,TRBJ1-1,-,CASSRGGARVRTEAFF,TGTGCCAGCAGCCGGGGAGGGGCCAGGGTGCGCACTGAAGCTTTCTTT
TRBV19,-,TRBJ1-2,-,CASSMDSTIYGYTF,TGTGCCAGTAGTATGGACAGCACGATTTATGGCTACACCTTC
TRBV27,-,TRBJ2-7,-,CASSPIEKAYEQYF,TGTGCCAGCAGTCCAATAGAAAAAGCCTACGAGCAGTACTTC
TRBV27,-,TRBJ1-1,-,CASSSPGSTEAFF,TGTGCCAGCAGTTCCCCAGGTTCCACTGAAGCTTTCTTT
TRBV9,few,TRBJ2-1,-,CASSVAGSYNEQFF,TGTGCCAGCAGCGTAGCAGGCTCCTACAATGAGCAGTTCTTC
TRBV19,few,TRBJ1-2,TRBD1,CASSTGGGFYGYTF,TGTGCCAGTAGCACAGGGGGGGGTTTCTATGGCTACACCTTC
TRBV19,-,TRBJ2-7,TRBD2,CASSERPMTSGTYEQYF,TGTGCCAGTAGTGAACGCCCGATGACTAGCGGGACCTACGAGCAGTACTTC
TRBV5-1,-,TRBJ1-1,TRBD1,CASSLALISGTGAEAFF,TGCGCCAGCAGCTTGGCGTTGATTAGCGGGACAGGGGCTGAAGCTTTCTTT
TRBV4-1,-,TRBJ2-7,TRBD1,CASSPRQGSSGSYEQYF,TGCGCCAGCAGCCCTCGACAGGGTAGCAGTGGGTCCTACGAGCAGTACTTC
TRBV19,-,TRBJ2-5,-,CASSISTEETQYF,TGTGCCAGTAGTATTAGCACGGAAGAGACCCAGTACTTC
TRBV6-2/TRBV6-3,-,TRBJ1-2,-,CASSYSARSNLYEGYTF,TGTGCCAGCAGTTACTCTGCCAGGTCAAATCTCTACGAAGGCTACACCTTC